Sequencing of this TCR beta chain was carried out in a study of T cells in Graves' hyperthyroidism and ophthalmopathy. The CDR3 regions of TCR beta were amplified from RNA transcripts. The primer set for the first-round RT-PCR of the TCR CDR3 was HTBI. Using its own MiXCR run on the multiplex PCR reads, TCRdb lists one record per CDR3 protein. The profile shows hundreds of thousands of distinct CDR3 sequences, 45% of them singletons. Criteria for exclusion of patients were uncontrolled infection, other autoimmune disease, pregnancy or lactation. Looked up from germline, CDR1 is LNHDA and CDR2 is SQIVND (reference sequence). Trimming took off 8 bases at V and 0 bases at J, with 16 bases between the two ends. The CDR3 length is 16 residues.

The sequenced material came from peripheral blood or thyroid tissue (not recorded which). The rearrangement uses TRBV19 and TRBJ1-4; tentative D call: TRBD1 (5 bases). The receptor was derived from an adult man with Graves' disease, either hyperthyroidism or ophthalmopathy (not recorded which). The CDR3 is CASSYNRRPTNEKLFF. CDR3 nucleotide sequence: TGTGCCAGTTCGTATAACAGGAGGCCAACTAATGAAAAACTGTTTTTT.